Shown below are 29 T cell receptor beta chains from a single sample sequenced in a study of blood T cell repertoires in COVID-19. Sequenced by immunoSEQ multiplex PCR; TCRdb stores in-frame clones only, minus some. The table includes hundreds of thousands of clones, roughly 86% detected once. The material sequenced was peripheral blood. Receptors originate from a man between 60 and 70 years old with acute or convalescent COVID-19.

The chain combines TRBV7-3 with TRBJ1-1; D may be TRBD1 (5 bases). This CDR3 region has 14 residues. Trimming removed 3 bases at V and 2 bases at J, with 10 bases between. Germline lookup yields CDR1 SGHTA and CDR2 FQGTGA. CDR3 coding DNA: TGTGCCAGCAGCTTCGGGCAGGGTAACACTGAAGCTTTCTTT. It specifies CASSFGQGNTEAFF.

The gene calls are TRBV7-3 and TRBJ1-1, with D maybe TRBD1 (6 bases). This CDR3 has 15 residues. With 2 bases removed from V and 1 base from J, the gap between germline ends came to 11 bases. Germline V gives CDR1 SGHTA, CDR2 FQGTGA. CDR3 in DNA: TGTGCCAGCAGCTTACAGGGGTCTCCGAACACTGAAGCTTTCTTT. This translates into CASSLQGSPNTEAFF.

By share, this clone ranks as medium-sized. The V and J genes are TRBV4-1 and TRBJ2-5; TRBD1 matches 7 bases. Germline CDR1 and CDR2: MGHRA and YSYEKL. This CDR3 is built from 15 residues. V lost 0 bases and J lost 7; bases outside the gene matches: 8. The CDR3 here is CASSQETGRLGTQYF. As DNA, the CDR3 is TGCGCCAGCAGCCAAGAGACAGGGCGGCTAGGGACCCAGTACTTC.

This sequence joins TRBV24-1 and TRBJ1-5, with D unresolved. Germline V gene sequence: CDR1 KGHDR, CDR2 SFDVKD. V was shortened by 1 base and J by 2 bases, with 11 bases between the two germline ends. The CDR3 is 16 residues long. Here the CDR3 reads CATSDLRVEGNQPQHF. Here the CDR3 DNA reads TGTGCCACCAGTGATTTACGGGTGGAGGGCAATCAGCCCCAGCATTTT.

The genes are TRBV5-1 and TRBJ2-5; D not certain. The ends were cut back, 4 bases at V and 1 base at J, with 5 bases in the middle. Germline V gives CDR1 SGHRS, CDR2 YFSETQ. The CDR3 consists of 12 residues. The CDR3 DNA reads TGCGCCAGCAGCACACCCCAAGAGACCCAGTACTTC. Translated: CASSTPQETQYF.

The gene calls are TRBV7-3 and TRBJ1-2, with D perhaps TRBD1 (5 bases). Trimming removed 0 bases from V and 2 bases from J, with 7 bases in between. The CDR3 consists of 14 residues. In germline, CDR1 is SGHTA, CDR2 FQGTGA. CDR3 amino acids: CASSLTPGNYGYTF. The CDR3, as DNA: TGTGCCAGCAGCTTAACGCCAGGGAACTATGGCTACACCTTC. Full variable domain (rest looked up from reference TRBV7-3 and TRBJ1-2): GAGVSQTPSNKVTEKGKYVELRCDPISGHTALYWYRQSLGQGPEFLIYFQGTGAADDSGLPNDRFFAVRPEGSVSTLKIQRTERGDSAVYLCASSLTPGNYGYTFGSGTRLTVV.

V usage is TRBV25-1 and J usage is TRBJ1-4; a weak D match, TRBD1 (6 bases). Trimming pared 1 base from V and 5 bases from J, leaving 17 bases between. The CDR3 covers 17 residues. The germline V gene encodes CDR1 MGHDK and CDR2 SYGVNS. CDR3 DNA: TGTGCCAGCAGTGAATCGGCAGGGGCCAGGACCAATGAAAAACTGTTTTTT. Amino acids: CASSESAGARTNEKLFF.

The chain employs TRBV7-8 and TRBJ2-7; D is unclear. Looked up from germline, CDR1 is SGHVS and CDR2 is FQNEAQ. V lost 2 bases to trimming and J lost 3 bases, with 11 bases between them. The CDR3 runs 14 residues. The CDR3 bases are TGTGCCAGCAGCTTAATTGAGTCGTTCTACGAGCAGTACTTC. This gives the protein CASSLIESFYEQYF.

The chain carries TRBV5-1 and TRBJ2-1, with 7 bases aligning to TRBD1. J gave up 3 bases and V 3 bases, and 12 bases lay outside the gene matches. The germline CDR1 and CDR2 sequences are SGHRS and YFSETQ. This CDR3 has 17 amino acids. The CDR3 protein is CASSSFPGTAFYNEQFF. CDR3 coding DNA: TGCGCCAGCAGCTCTTTCCCCGGGACAGCCTTCTACAATGAGCAGTTCTTC.

V usage is TRBV27 and J usage is TRBJ2-2, with 7 nucleotides matching TRBD2. In germline, CDR1 is MNHEY, CDR2 SMNVEV (reference sequence). CDR3 length: 16 amino acids. The ends lost 6 bases at V and 3 bases at J; junction bases unmatched: 10. CDR3 in DNA: TGTGCCAGCAGCCCTAGCTGGGGGGGGGACACCGGGGAGCTGTTTTTT. It translates to CASSPSWGGDTGELFF.

This chain connects TRBV29-1 to TRBJ1-1; TRBD1 matches at 10 bases. The trim removed 7 bases at V and 6 bases at J, leaving 8 bases unmatched. Germline CDR1 reads SQVTM; CDR2 reads ANQGSEA. This CDR3 spans 13 amino acids. CDR3 residues: CSGQGARGAEAFF. The CDR3 coding sequence is TGCAGCGGACAGGGGGCGCGGGGGGCTGAAGCTTTCTTT.

The J gene is TRBJ2-3, the V gene TRBV24-1, with a weak D call TRBD2 (7 bases). Germline V CDR1 and CDR2: KGHDR, SFDVKD. This CDR3 comprises 17 residues. V lost 6 bases and J 0 bases, leaving 18 bases between the germline ends. This chain's CDR3 is CATSKGGVQGSTDTQYF. DNA of the CDR3: TGTGCCACCAGTAAGGGGGGGGTGCAGGGGAGCACAGATACGCAGTATTTT.

The chain couples TRBV29-1 to TRBJ2-2; D is unresolved. The CDR3 is 13 amino acids. Germline loops: CDR1 SQVTM, CDR2 ANQGSEA. V was trimmed by 3 bases and J by 0 bases, leaving 5 bases between them. CDR3 in amino acids: CSVDISNTGELFF. CDR3 nucleotides: TGCAGCGTTGACATTTCGAACACCGGGGAGCTGTTTTTT.

The chain recombines TRBV7-6 with TRBJ1-2, with 10 nucleotides matching TRBD1. The V and J ends lost 1 base and 3 bases, in that order; junction bases with no gene match: 8. Germline CDR1 is SGHVS and CDR2 is FNYEAQ. The CDR3 is made up of 17 amino acids. CDR3 DNA sequence: TGTGCCAGCAGCTTAGGGTTGGACAGGGGGGAGTACTATGGCTACACCTTC. It codes for CASSLGLDRGEYYGYTF.

The V call is TRBV4-3, the J call TRBJ2-1; tentative D call: TRBD1 (6 bases). Germline V gene sequence: CDR1 LGHNA, CDR2 YSLEER. V was cut by 0 bases and J by 2 bases, with 14 bases left in between. This CDR3 has 17 residues. CDR3 in amino acids: CASSQDGAGEPYNEQFF. CDR3 DNA: TGCGCCAGCAGCCAAGATGGGGCAGGGGAGCCCTACAATGAGCAGTTCTTC.

This chain joins TRBV30 and TRBJ2-2; a weak D match, TRBD2 (5 bases). Trimming stripped 4 bases from V and 8 bases from J, with 14 bases between. The CDR3 loop spans 13 amino acids. Germline V gene lookup returns CDR1 GTSNPN and CDR2 SVGIG (reference sequence). The CDR3 nucleotides are TGTGCCTGGACTATCGGGCCGGGGGGGGAGCTGTTTTTT. It codes for CAWTIGPGGELFF.

The chain has TRBV29-1 and TRBJ2-1, with 8 positions matching TRBD1. This CDR3 region has 15 residues. With V trimmed by 6 bases and J by 1 base, 8 bases remained unmatched. The germline gives CDR1 SQVTM, CDR2 ANQGSEA. As DNA, the CDR3 is TGCAGCGTCCTGGCACAGGGGGTATCCTACAATGAGCAGTTCTTC. Translating it yields CSVLAQGVSYNEQFF.

The chain combines TRBV6-5 with TRBJ1-1; 7 bases align to TRBD1. Germline CDR1 MNHEY, CDR2 SVGAGI. Trimming cost V 6 bases and J 4 bases; bases outside gene matches: 8. The CDR3 totals 14 residues. The CDR3 here is CASRRKTGRTEAFF. CDR3 DNA sequence: TGTGCCAGCAGAAGAAAGACAGGGCGCACTGAAGCTTTCTTT.

The chain carries TRBV7-2 and TRBJ2-3; D remains ambiguous. The CDR3 covers 14 residues. Germline-derived CDR1 and CDR2 are SGHTA and FQGNSA. Between the trimmed V and J ends, which lost 1 base and 4 bases, there was a span of 9 bases. The CDR3 loop reads CASSLGVVPDTQYF. Written as DNA, the CDR3 is TGTGCCAGCAGCTTAGGTGTAGTTCCAGATACGCAGTATTTT.

The genes are TRBV9 and TRBJ2-3; the match to TRBD2 covers 7 bases. The CDR3 consists of 18 residues. Germline V gene sequence: CDR1 SGDLS, CDR2 YYNGEE. V shed 1 base and J 0 bases; nucleotides not matched to a gene: 11. The CDR3: CASSVLPQSGASTDTQYF. The CDR3 DNA reads as TGTGCCAGCAGCGTACTTCCCCAAAGCGGGGCTAGCACAGATACGCAGTATTTT.

In this sample, this clone turned up many times. This chain links TRBV27 with TRBJ1-2; maybe TRBD1 (6 bases). Deletions cut 3 bases from V and 7 bases from J, with 18 bases between. The CDR3 length is 15 residues. CDR1 and CDR2 (germline): MNHEY, SMNVEV (reference sequence). The CDR3 region has the DNA TGTGCCAGCAGTTTTACACAGGGCAATCTCGGTGGCTACACCTTC. It codes for CASSFTQGNLGGYTF.

J is TRBJ2-4 and V is TRBV2, with unresolved D. V shed 2 bases and J shed 9 bases, with 14 bases lying between them. The CDR3 is made up of 14 amino acids. The germline V gene encodes CDR1 SNHLY and CDR2 FYNNEI. For the CDR3, the DNA is TGTGCCAGCAGTGAAAATCCCGGGTCCGGCATTCAGTACTTC. Translation gives CASSENPGSGIQYF.

The table lists this clone with a few counts. The chain is built from TRBV7-3 and TRBJ2-2; 10 bases match TRBD2. The germline gives CDR1 SGHTA, CDR2 FQGTGA. The CDR3 has 16 amino acids. The V gene end was trimmed by 2 bases and the J gene end by 2 bases; junction bases not matched to a gene: 2. The CDR3 DNA reads as TGTGCCAGCAGCTTATCTAGCGGGGGTAACACCGGGGAGCTGTTTTTT. This sequence encodes CASSLSSGGNTGELFF.

CDR3 residues: CASSLGEENTEAFF. For the CDR3, the DNA is TGTGCCAGCAGCTTAGGAGAGGAGAACACTGAAGCTTTCTTT. The V call is TRBV7-7, the J call TRBJ1-1; D ambiguous. In germline, CDR1 is SSHAT, CDR2 FNYEAQ (reference sequence). V was clipped by 1 base and J by 1 base, with 7 bases between them. The CDR3 runs 14 residues.

The chain uses TRBV11-2 and TRBJ1-2, with 10 positions matching TRBD1. This CDR3 is 15 amino acids long. In germline, CDR1 is SGHAT, CDR2 FQNNGV. V lost 1 base, J lost 8 bases, and 7 bases stayed unmatched. CDR3 bases: TGTGCCAGCAGCTTAGCCCTCGACAGGGGGCGAGGCTACACCTTC. Protein: CASSLALDRGRGYTF.

The V gene is TRBV3-1 (or the pseudogene TRBV3-2), the J gene TRBJ1-1, with D possibly matching TRBD1 (5 bases). The CDR3 runs 15 residues. V was cut by 2 bases and J by 1 base, with 11 bases left in between. CDR1 and CDR2 from the germline V gene are LGHDT and YNNKEL (reference sequence). The CDR3 coding sequence is TGTGCCAGCAGCCAACTCGGGGGAGGGAACACTGAAGCTTTCTTT. Its protein is CASSQLGGGNTEAFF.

The J gene is TRBJ2-1, the V gene TRBV7-3; possibly TRBD1 for D (7 bases). The CDR3 runs 13 residues. Germline CDR1 reads SGHTA; CDR2 reads FQGTGA. V lost 5 bases and J lost 10, with 15 bases in between. CDR3 nucleotides: TGTGCCAGCAGCCAAGGGGGCGGGACCGAGCAGTTCTTC. It codes for CASSQGGGTEQFF.

The chain is built from TRBV7-2 and TRBJ1-4; D possibly corresponds to TRBD1 (5 bases). Trimming left V 1 base short and J 8 bases short, with 11 bases between. The CDR3 consists of 14 residues. The germline CDR1 and CDR2 sequences are SGHTA and FQGNSA. The CDR3 loop reads CASSLVTGGEKLFF. CDR3 in DNA: TGTGCCAGCAGCTTAGTTACCGGGGGGGAAAAACTGTTTTTT. The variable domain in full, with the rest retrieved from reference TRBV7-2 and TRBJ1-4, is GAGVSQSPSNKVTEKGKDVELRCDPISGHTALYWYRQSLGQGLEFLIYFQGNSAPDKSGLPSDRFSAERTGGSVSTLTIQRTQQEDSAVYLCASSLVTGGEKLFFGSGTQLSVL.

This sequence joins TRBV7-2 and TRBJ2-7; 9 bases match TRBD1. This CDR3 region has 14 residues. Germline-derived CDR1 and CDR2 are SGHTA and FQGNSA. V was clipped by 5 bases and J by 6 bases; unmatched bases: 8. The CDR3 protein is CASSQTGGVSEQYF. The CDR3 coding sequence is TGTGCCAGCAGCCAGACAGGGGGTGTTTCCGAGCAGTACTTC.